What follows are 9 T cell receptor beta chains derived from one specimen sequenced in a study of cytomegalovirus exposure and HLA in healthy donors. 13 Jbeta primers and 60 Vbeta primers were used for the PCR. Generated by immunoSEQ multiplex PCR, the TCRdb table keeps only in-frame clones and is missing some. Among about 140,000 clones, less than 80% were seen once, and the ten largest hold 8.8%. What was sequenced was PBMCs. The source of these receptors is a woman between 45 and 60 years old in good health and CMV-seropositive.

The V and J genes are TRBV4-3 and TRBJ1-2; 7 bases are shared with TRBD1. The length of the CDR3 is 15 residues. Germline V gene data show CDR1 as LGHNA and CDR2 as YSLEER. After removal of 2 bases from V and 7 bases from J, the junction contained 10 bases not matched to a gene. CDR3 in amino acids: CASSQRMTGHPGYTF. The CDR3 DNA follows: TGCGCCAGCAGCCAACGAATGACAGGGCATCCTGGCTACACCTTC.

The chain employs TRBV7-8 and TRBJ1-1, with D hard to call. V was shortened by 1 base and J by 6 bases, with 9 bases between the two germline ends. From germline, CDR1 is SGHVS and CDR2 FQNEAQ. The CDR3 is 13 amino acids. The chain's CDR3 is CASSLGGSAEAFF. The CDR3 DNA reads TGTGCCAGCAGCTTAGGAGGGAGCGCTGAAGCTTTCTTT.

The rearrangement links TRBV7-9 to TRBJ2-1, with TRBD2 matching over 9 bases. Per germline, CDR1 SEHNR and CDR2 FQNEAQ (reference sequence). This CDR3 comprises 16 residues. The ends lost 4 bases at V and 6 bases at J; junction bases unmatched: 10. The CDR3 DNA sequence: TGTGCCAGCAGCTCCGAGCCAGCGGGGGGTCGCAATGAGCAGTTCTTC. This codes for CASSSEPAGGRNEQFF.

This clone turned up a few times. The chain uses TRBV6-1 and TRBJ2-2; 9 bases map to TRBD1. In germline, CDR1 is MNHNS, CDR2 SASEGT. The CDR3 spans 15 residues. Losses at the gene ends were 6 bases for V and 5 bases for J; bases not matched to a gene: 7. For the CDR3, the DNA is TGTGCCAGCAGACCGGGACAGGGAAATACCGGGGAGCTGTTTTTT. This codes for CASRPGQGNTGELFF.

The chain combines TRBV9 with TRBJ2-1; 10 nucleotides match TRBD1. V lost 4 bases, J lost 8 bases, and 12 bases stayed unmatched. Germline V gene data show CDR1 as SGDLS and CDR2 as YYNGEE. The CDR3 contains 16 residues. The CDR3 protein is CASSPGTGVRSDEQFF. The CDR3 DNA follows: TGTGCCAGCAGCCCTGGGACAGGGGTAAGGTCGGATGAGCAGTTCTTC.

The rearrangement links TRBV5-6 to TRBJ2-1; weak D call: TRBD1 (5 bases). CDR3 length: 15 residues. V shed 4 bases and J shed 7 bases, with 18 bases lying between them. Germline-derived CDR1 and CDR2 are SGHDT and YYEEEE. CDR3 DNA: TGTGCCAGCAGCCTGAGACTCAGGGCTCCAAATGAGCAGTTCTTC. Amino acids: CASSLRLRAPNEQFF. The full variable domain, its missing parts supplied by reference TRBV5-6 and TRBJ2-1, is DAGVTQSPTHLIKTRGQQVTLRCSPKSGHDTVSWYQQALGQGPQFIFQYYEEEERQRGNFPDRFSGHQFPNYSSELNVNALLLGDSALYLCASSLRLRAPNEQFFGPGTRLTVL.

V usage is TRBV6-4 and J usage is TRBJ2-5; 9 nucleotides align to TRBD1. From germline, CDR1 is MRHNA and CDR2 SNTAGT. The V gene end was trimmed by 0 bases and the J gene end by 3 bases; junction bases not matched to a gene: 5. The CDR3 has 16 amino acids. CDR3 coding DNA: TGTGCCAGCAGTGACTCTGCCGGGACAGGGAAAGAGACCCAGTACTTC. This codes for CASSDSAGTGKETQYF.

The chain has TRBV29-1 and TRBJ2-2, with D unclear. The V gene lost 0 bases and the J gene lost 4 bases, with 6 bases spanning the gap. Germline V gives CDR1 SQVTM, CDR2 ANQGSEA. The CDR3 contains 13 residues. CDR3 sequence: CSVEDQATGELFF. DNA for the CDR3: TGCAGCGTTGAAGATCAGGCCACCGGGGAGCTGTTTTTT.

The genes are TRBV27 and TRBJ1-4; 7 bases fit TRBD1. Germline V gene sequence: CDR1 MNHEY, CDR2 SMNVEV (reference sequence). This CDR3 contains 14 residues. Trimming removed 7 bases from V and 8 bases from J; junction bases left unmatched: 10. The CDR3 DNA is TGTGCCAGCACTACGACAGGGCAAAGAGAAAAACTGTTTTTT. Translating it yields CASTTTGQREKLFF.